This T cell receptor beta chain was recorded in a study of cytomegalovirus exposure and HLA in healthy donors. Study-wide results and limits: Most TCR sequences were seen very rarely across donors, but some public TCRs occurred in many.

The V gene's germline CDR1 is SGHRS and CDR2 YFSETQ. This CDR3 contains 16 residues. Germline trimming cut 0 bases from V and 7 bases from J; bases unmatched to any gene: 6. As regards this clone: Its antigen is not identified.

TCRdb's copy holds only in-frame clones and misses some; the assay was immunoSEQ multiplex PCR. The sample records under 400,000 clones, roughly 86% being singletons. The chain is built from TRBV5-1 and TRBJ2-1; 11 bases align to TRBD2. The specimen sequenced was PBMCs. The sequence was collected from a man aged 25-45 years in good health and CMV-seronegative. The CDR3 spells CASSLELAGAGNEQFF. CDR3 DNA sequence: TGCGCCAGCAGCTTGGAACTAGCGGGGGCTGGGAATGAGCAGTTCTTC.